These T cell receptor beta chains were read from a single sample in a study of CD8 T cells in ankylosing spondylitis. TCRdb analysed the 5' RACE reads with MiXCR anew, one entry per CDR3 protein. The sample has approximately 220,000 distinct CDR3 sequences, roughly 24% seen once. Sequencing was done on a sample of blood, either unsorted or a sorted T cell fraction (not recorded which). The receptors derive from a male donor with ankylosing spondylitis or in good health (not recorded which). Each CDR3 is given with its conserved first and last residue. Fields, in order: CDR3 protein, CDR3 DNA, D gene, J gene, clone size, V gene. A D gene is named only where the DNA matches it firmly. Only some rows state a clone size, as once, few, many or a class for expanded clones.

CDR3aa: CASSQALGSHEQYF; CDR3nt: TGTGCCAGCAGCCAAGCATTGGGGAGTCACGAGCAGTACTTC; d_gene: .; j_gene: TRBJ2-7; abundance: many; v_gene: TRBV3-1
CDR3aa: CASSLAKGLGTEAFF; CDR3nt: TGTGCCAGCAGCTTAGCAAAGGGATTGGGGACTGAAGCTTTCTTT; d_gene: .; j_gene: TRBJ1-1; abundance: many; v_gene: TRBV7-9
CDR3aa: CSASQTGAETQYF; CDR3nt: TGCAGTGCTAGTCAGACAGGGGCAGAGACCCAGTACTTC; d_gene: TRBD1; j_gene: TRBJ2-5; abundance: few; v_gene: TRBV20-1
CDR3aa: CASSPSGTSYGYTF; CDR3nt: TGTGCCAGCAGCCCGTCAGGGACCTCGTATGGCTACACCTTC; d_gene: .; j_gene: TRBJ1-2; abundance: .; v_gene: TRBV16
CDR3aa: CASSQVDNQPQHF; CDR3nt: TGTGCCAGCAGCCAAGTCGACAATCAGCCCCAGCATTTT; d_gene: .; j_gene: TRBJ1-5; abundance: many; v_gene: TRBV3-1
CDR3aa: CASSPQAGLAAYNEQFF; CDR3nt: TGTGCCAGCTCACCACAAGCGGGACTAGCGGCCTACAATGAGCAGTTCTTC; d_gene: TRBD2; j_gene: TRBJ2-1; abundance: few; v_gene: TRBV18
CDR3aa: CASSYRTGARGGEQFF; CDR3nt: TGTGCCAGCAGTTACCGCACAGGGGCCCGGGGGGGTGAGCAGTTCTTC; d_gene: .; j_gene: TRBJ2-1; abundance: many; v_gene: TRBV6-5
CDR3aa: CATSAPGSYEQYF; CDR3nt: TGTGCCACCAGTGCCCCAGGTTCCTACGAGCAGTACTTC; d_gene: .; j_gene: TRBJ2-7; abundance: many; v_gene: TRBV24-1
CDR3aa: CASSLGSAGGIDEQYF; CDR3nt: TGTGCCAGCAGCTTAGGTTCGGCAGGGGGCATCGACGAGCAGTACTTC; d_gene: TRBD1; j_gene: TRBJ2-7; abundance: .; v_gene: TRBV7-2
CDR3aa: CAIGSGLGTDTQYF; CDR3nt: TGTGCCATCGGCTCCGGGCTAGGCACAGATACGCAGTATTTT; d_gene: .; j_gene: TRBJ2-3; abundance: .; v_gene: TRBV5-6
CDR3aa: CSALPSGENIQYF; CDR3nt: TGCAGCGCTCTCCCCTCAGGGGAAAACATTCAGTACTTC; d_gene: .; j_gene: TRBJ2-4; abundance: many; v_gene: TRBV29-1
CDR3aa: CASSEEGGWRGTNTEAFF; CDR3nt: TGTGCCAGCAGTGAAGAGGGCGGCTGGAGGGGAACCAACACTGAAGCTTTCTTT; d_gene: .; j_gene: TRBJ1-1; abundance: .; v_gene: TRBV2
CDR3aa: CASSEQGRENTEAFF; CDR3nt: TGTGCCAGCAGCGAACAGGGGAGAGAAAACACTGAAGCTTTCTTT; d_gene: TRBD1; j_gene: TRBJ1-1; abundance: many; v_gene: TRBV9
CDR3aa: CASSLSGLAGALNEQFF; CDR3nt: TGTGCCAGCAGTTTATCGGGACTAGCGGGAGCTCTTAATGAGCAGTTCTTC; d_gene: TRBD2; j_gene: TRBJ2-1; abundance: many; v_gene: TRBV28
CDR3aa: CASRPSRIDSPLHF; CDR3nt: TGTGCCAGCCGTCCATCAAGGATCGATTCACCCCTCCACTTT; d_gene: .; j_gene: TRBJ1-6; abundance: few; v_gene: TRBV27
CDR3aa: CASSLASGGGSYNEQFF; CDR3nt: TGTGCCAGCAGCTTGGCCAGTGGCGGGGGCTCCTACAATGAGCAGTTCTTC; d_gene: TRBD2; j_gene: TRBJ2-1; abundance: .; v_gene: TRBV5-4
CDR3aa: CASSPAAGGGTEAFF; CDR3nt: TGTGCCAGCTCACCAGCCGCAGGGGGCGGAACTGAAGCTTTCTTT; d_gene: TRBD1; j_gene: TRBJ1-1; abundance: few; v_gene: TRBV18
CDR3aa: CASSPGTSGPPFREQFF; CDR3nt: TGCGCCAGCAGCCCAGGGACTAGCGGACCTCCGTTCCGGGAGCAGTTCTTC; d_gene: TRBD2; j_gene: TRBJ2-1; abundance: .; v_gene: TRBV5-1
CDR3aa: CASSQTSGDTQYF; CDR3nt: TGTGCCAGCAGCCAGACTAGCGGCGATACGCAGTATTTT; d_gene: TRBD2; j_gene: TRBJ2-3; abundance: .; v_gene: TRBV9
CDR3aa: CASSMTGREEKLFF; CDR3nt: TGCGCCAGCAGCATGACAGGGAGGGAGGAAAAACTGTTTTTT; d_gene: TRBD1; j_gene: TRBJ1-4; abundance: .; v_gene: TRBV5-1
CDR3aa: CASSIGAGISNQPQHF; CDR3nt: TGTGCCAGTAGTATAGGTGCAGGGATAAGCAATCAGCCCCAGCATTTT; d_gene: .; j_gene: TRBJ1-5; abundance: .; v_gene: TRBV19
CDR3aa: CSATRLAGGQETQYF; CDR3nt: TGCAGTGCCACCAGACTAGCGGGGGGCCAAGAGACCCAGTACTTC; d_gene: TRBD2; j_gene: TRBJ2-5; abundance: .; v_gene: TRBV20-1
CDR3aa: CSARTTSTDTQYF; CDR3nt: TGCAGTGCCCGGACTACTAGCACAGATACGCAGTATTTT; d_gene: .; j_gene: TRBJ2-3; abundance: few; v_gene: TRBV20-1
CDR3aa: CASSRRLAGNEQYF; CDR3nt: TGTGCCAGCAGTCGCAGACTAGCGGGAAACGAGCAGTACTTC; d_gene: TRBD2; j_gene: TRBJ2-7; abundance: .; v_gene: TRBV5-4
CDR3aa: CASSLSGITDTQYF; CDR3nt: TGCGCCAGCAGCCTTAGCGGGATCACAGATACGCAGTATTTT; d_gene: TRBD2; j_gene: TRBJ2-3; abundance: many; v_gene: TRBV4-3
CDR3aa: CASSLNRGEKTQYF; CDR3nt: TGTGCCAGCAGCTTAAACAGGGGGGAGAAGACCCAGTACTTC; d_gene: TRBD1; j_gene: TRBJ2-5; abundance: few; v_gene: TRBV7-2
CDR3aa: CATSREGQGYEQYF; CDR3nt: TGTGCCACCAGCAGAGAAGGTCAGGGCTACGAGCAGTACTTC; d_gene: .; j_gene: TRBJ2-7; abundance: few; v_gene: TRBV15
CDR3aa: CASSPPRRVSTDTQYF; CDR3nt: TGTGCCAGCTCACCACCACGGCGGGTTAGCACAGATACGCAGTATTTT; d_gene: .; j_gene: TRBJ2-3; abundance: .; v_gene: TRBV18
CDR3aa: CASSFLAGGPSTGELFF; CDR3nt: TGTGCCAGCAGTTTCCTAGCGGGAGGGCCCAGCACCGGGGAGCTGTTTTTT; d_gene: TRBD2; j_gene: TRBJ2-2; abundance: many; v_gene: TRBV6-2/TRBV6-3
CDR3aa: CSVAAGLNYNEQFF; CDR3nt: TGCAGCGTTGCGGCGGGCCTAAACTACAATGAGCAGTTCTTC; d_gene: .; j_gene: TRBJ2-1; abundance: many; v_gene: TRBV29-1
CDR3aa: CASSPGGKTNTEAFF; CDR3nt: TGTGCCAGCAGCCCAGGGGGTAAAACGAACACTGAAGCTTTCTTT; d_gene: TRBD1; j_gene: TRBJ1-1; abundance: .; v_gene: TRBV11-3
CDR3aa: CASSYDPSLGFTF; CDR3nt: TGCGCCAGCAGCTACGACCCTAGCCTGGGATTTACTTTT; d_gene: .; j_gene: TRBJ1-1; abundance: many; v_gene: TRBV5-1
CDR3aa: CASSTGERETQYF; CDR3nt: TGTGCCAGCAGTACAGGGGAGAGGGAGACCCAGTACTTC; d_gene: .; j_gene: TRBJ2-5; abundance: many; v_gene: TRBV21-1
CDR3aa: CASTGRDRQYF; CDR3nt: TGTGCCAGCACGGGGCGGGATCGGCAGTATTTT; d_gene: .; j_gene: TRBJ2-3; abundance: many; v_gene: TRBV25-1
CDR3aa: CASSFSQGVKEKLFF; CDR3nt: TGTGCCAGCAGTTTCTCGCAAGGGGTTAAGGAAAAACTGTTTTTT; d_gene: .; j_gene: TRBJ1-4; abundance: many; v_gene: TRBV12-3/TRBV12-4
CDR3aa: CASSQPLRTEGDYEQYF; CDR3nt: TGCGCCAGCAGCCAACCTCTGCGGACGGAGGGCGATTACGAGCAGTACTTC; d_gene: .; j_gene: TRBJ2-7; abundance: .; v_gene: TRBV4-1
CDR3aa: CASSLNGVAKSTDTQYF; CDR3nt: TGTGCCAGCAGCTTAAATGGTGTTGCTAAAAGCACAGATACGCAGTATTTT; d_gene: .; j_gene: TRBJ2-3; abundance: many; v_gene: TRBV7-3
CDR3aa: CASSMAPGQGNEQFF; CDR3nt: TGTGCCAGCAGTATGGCCCCGGGACAGGGCAATGAGCAGTTCTTC; d_gene: TRBD1; j_gene: TRBJ2-1; abundance: .; v_gene: TRBV7-2
CDR3aa: CASSYGIYSYEQYF; CDR3nt: TGTGCCAGCAGTTATGGGATCTACTCCTACGAGCAGTACTTC; d_gene: .; j_gene: TRBJ2-7; abundance: .; v_gene: TRBV6-5
CDR3aa: CASSFMEIVHEQYF; CDR3nt: TGTGCCAGCAGCTTCATGGAGATTGTCCACGAGCAGTACTTC; d_gene: .; j_gene: TRBJ2-7; abundance: .; v_gene: TRBV7-9
CDR3aa: CSATTGRIEQETQYF; CDR3nt: TGCAGTGCTACCACCGGTAGAATTGAGCAAGAGACCCAGTACTTC; d_gene: .; j_gene: TRBJ2-5; abundance: .; v_gene: TRBV20-1
CDR3aa: CAVRDSGTYGYTF; CDR3nt: TGCGCCGTGCGGGACAGCGGGACCTATGGCTACACCTTC; d_gene: TRBD1; j_gene: TRBJ1-2; abundance: many; v_gene: TRBV10-2
CDR3aa: CASSVDTPGVRANEKLFF; CDR3nt: TGTGCCAGCAGCGTGGACACCCCAGGGGTTAGGGCTAATGAAAAACTGTTTTTT; d_gene: .; j_gene: TRBJ1-4; abundance: .; v_gene: TRBV9
CDR3aa: CASSLRQVKAFF; CDR3nt: TGTGCCAGCAGTTTACGTCAGGTCAAAGCTTTCTTT; d_gene: .; j_gene: TRBJ1-1; abundance: .; v_gene: TRBV12-3/TRBV12-4